This entry describes one T cell receptor (beta chain). Its antigen is undetermined. This specimen comes from a study of T cell clonotyping in hematopoietic cell transplantation. The table came from immunoSEQ multiplex PCR; TCRdb's copy has only in-frame clones and leaves some out. The table lists 11,000 to 15,000 clones, 85% to 90% of them singletons. The V and J ends lost 0 bases and 5 bases respectively, with 14 bases between them. The CDR3 loop spans 15 amino acids. The germline V gene encodes CDR1 SGHRS and CDR2 YFSETQ. The study's findings and limits: Higher Inverse Simpson Index values in graft donor and pretransplant recipient predicted broader posttransplant TCR diversity. After transplant, recipient diversity fell while pathologically expanded clonotypes grew through day 180. Cells were unsorted, so CD4 and CD8 contributions were not separated. Few recipient clonotypes overlapped donors; over 97% were de novo at given depth.

Sequences were derived from PBMCs, sampled 100 days after allogeneic stem cell transplant. This chain uses TRBV5-1 with TRBJ2-5; the D gene could be TRBD1 or TRBD2 (5 bases each). The sequence came from a male patient aged 50 or older who had an allogeneic stem cell transplant from an unrelated donor, so T cells may come from the graft donor. Some clones in this sample may be carry-over from other donors' samples. The CDR3 here is CASSLGHGGEETQYF. The CDR3 nucleotides are TGCGCCAGCAGCTTGGGACATGGGGGTGAGGAGACCCAGTACTTC.